One sample yielded the 28 T cell receptor beta chains listed below, sequenced in a study of regulatory T cells in long-lasting Graves disease. Sample time point: newly diagnosed GD, antithyroid drugs for less than 3 months. Generation of the TCR library employed RNA extracted from PBMCs. Arm-PCR of CDR3 regions with iRepertoire HTBI primers generated TCR beta libraries. TCRdb reprocessed the multiplex PCR reads with MiXCR, giving one entry per CDR3 protein. The top ten clones hold under 20% of a sample with a few hundred thousand distinct CDR3 sequences, 12% of them seen once. These data also formed part of another study, on T cells in Graves' hyperthyroidism and ophthalmopathy.

The sequencing here drew on peripheral blood mononuclear cells (PBMCs), taken at new diagnosis, from a patient treated with antithyroid drugs. Source of these receptors: a woman aged 18-29 years with Graves disease.

This clonotype was detected only a few times. This chain connects TRBV11-2 to TRBJ2-4; D unclear. This CDR3 comprises 15 residues. Trimming took 5 bases from V and 9 from J, leaving 20 bases between them. CDR1 is SGHAT, CDR2 FQNNGV, per germline. The CDR3 DNA is TGTGCCAGCAGCCCCGGGCCGGGCAGCTATATCATTCAGTACTTC. It is translated as CASSPGPGSYIIQYF.

In regard to this clonotype: Given a much more abundant clone one base away, this may be a read error. The chain combines TRBV6-5 with TRBJ1-1, with no clear D. Trimming left V 4 bases short and J 1 base short, with 13 bases between. The CDR3 is made up of 15 amino acids. Germline CDR1 MNHEY, CDR2 SVGAGI. CDR3 DNA sequence: TGTGCCAGCAGTTTCAGCGCCGATAAGAACACTGAAGCTTTCTTT. Translating gives CASSFSADKNTEAFF.

There are many counts of this clonotype. The J gene is TRBJ2-3, the V gene TRBV29-1, with 9 bases fitting TRBD2. Looked up from germline, CDR1 is SQVTM and CDR2 is ANQGSEA. J lost 1 base, V lost 6 bases, and 11 bases had no gene match. The CDR3 sequence is 16 residues long. The CDR3 DNA sequence: TGCAGCGTCTCAGAATCTGGGACTAGCCGCACAGATACGCAGTATTTT. It yields the protein CSVSESGTSRTDTQYF.

CDR3 residues: CASRGGPQGTPLHF. DNA of the CDR3: TGTGCCAGCAGGGGGGGACCACAGGGCACACCCCTCCACTTT. This chain joins TRBV12-3 or TRBV12-4 and TRBJ1-6; the D gene is possibly TRBD1 (6 bases). Trimming cost V 6 bases and J 11 bases, with 17 bases left between them. The CDR3 loop spans 14 amino acids.

There are many counts of this clonotype. The V call is TRBV15, the J call TRBJ1-3; 12 bases fit TRBD1. Germline-derived CDR1 and CDR2 are LNHNV and YYDKDF (reference sequence). J was trimmed by 4 bases and V by 5 bases; bases with no gene match: 9. The CDR3 has 17 residues. The CDR3 reads CATSGRDRGRGGNTIYF. CDR3 coding DNA: TGTGCCACCAGCGGCCGGGACAGGGGGCGAGGAGGAAACACCATATATTTT.

There are many counts of this clonotype. The chain employs TRBV28 and TRBJ2-1, with 8 bases identical to TRBD1. The germline V gene has CDR1 MDHEN and CDR2 SYDVKM. V trimming: 10 bases; J trimming: 7 bases; junction bases outside the gene matches: 15. The CDR3 runs to 15 residues. The CDR3 DNA follows: TGTGCCATATGCGGCGGAGGACAGGGTATGAATGAGCAGTTCTTC. Protein product: CAICGGGQGMNEQFF.

The rearrangement links TRBV9 to TRBJ1-3; D may be TRBD1 (6 bases). V shed 3 bases and J shed 0 bases, with 10 bases lying between them. CDR1 is SGDLS and CDR2 is YYNGEE in the germline V gene. This CDR3 spans 15 amino acids. As DNA, the CDR3 is TGTGCCAGCAGCGGCCGGGACATCTCTGGAAACACCATATATTTT. Translated: CASSGRDISGNTIYF.

This rearrangement joins TRBV5-5 to TRBJ1-5, with unresolved D. The germline CDR1 and CDR2 sequences are SGHKS and YYEKEE (reference sequence). The V gene lost 5 bases and the J gene lost 4 bases, with 10 bases spanning the gap. CDR3 length equals 13 residues. CDR3 sequence (DNA): TGTGCCAGCAGTCCCATGGCAAATCAGCCCCAGCATTTT. This gives the protein CASSPMANQPQHF.

This clonotype was recorded many times. This chain joins TRBV12-3 or TRBV12-4 and TRBJ1-5; a weak D match, TRBD1 (5 bases). There are 13 residues in the CDR3. Between the trimmed V and J ends, which lost 6 bases and 4 bases, there was a span of 10 bases. The DNA of the CDR3 is TGTGCCAGCAGGTCCGGGGGAAATCAGCCCCAGCATTTT. This sequence encodes CASRSGGNQPQHF.

In this sample, this clonotype turned up many times. V gene TRBV28 combines with J gene TRBJ2-1; no clear D. CDR1 is MDHEN, CDR2 SYDVKM, per germline. The CDR3 contains 14 residues. The V and J ends lost 5 bases and 7 bases respectively, with 15 bases between them. The CDR3, as DNA: TGTGCCAGCAGTCCCACCCGAACTCCAAATGAGCAGTTCTTC. Translated, it gives CASSPTRTPNEQFF.

This clonotype was picked up a small number of times. The chain is built from TRBV29-1 and TRBJ1-2, with no clear D. The V end was cut by 2 bases, the J end by 0 bases, with 10 bases between. Per germline, CDR1 SQVTM and CDR2 ANQGSEA. The CDR3 length is 14 residues. The CDR3 here is CSVEKKAPNYGYTF. The CDR3 DNA follows: TGCAGCGTTGAAAAAAAAGCACCTAACTATGGCTACACCTTC.

This clonotype has a handful of counts. This may arise from a read error, as a much more abundant clone is one base away. The gene calls are TRBV7-3 and TRBJ2-2, with D unresolved. CDR3 size: 11 residues. Trimming took off 3 bases at V and 8 bases at J, with 4 bases between the two ends. Germline V gene data show CDR1 as SGHTA and CDR2 as FQGTGA. The CDR3 region is CASSFEGELFF. The CDR3 DNA is TGTGCCAGCAGCTTTGAAGGGGAGCTGTTTTTT.

This clonotype has only one observation. The genes are TRBV6-4 and TRBJ2-5; TRBD2 agrees at 7 bases. The CDR3 loop spans 18 amino acids. V gave up 6 bases and J gave up 2 bases; unmatched junction bases: 18. Per germline, CDR1 MRHNA and CDR2 SNTAGT. The CDR3 nucleotides are TGTGCCAGCAGCTCCTTTTCGGCGGGGAGGGGAAAACAAGAGACCCAGTACTTC. Protein product: CASSSFSAGRGKQETQYF.

This clonotype was observed at least ten times. The chain combines TRBV6-5 with TRBJ1-4, with D hard to call. The CDR3 covers 13 residues. V was cut by 4 bases and J by 10 bases, with 13 bases left in between. In germline, CDR1 is MNHEY, CDR2 SVGAGI. The DNA of the CDR3 is TGTGCCAGCAGTTTGCACAGATTCGGAAAACTGTTTTTT. It yields the protein CASSLHRFGKLFF.

In the case of this clonotype: Just one base apart from a much larger clone, this may be a read error. The CDR3 loop is CTSSPSGALTGELFF. The CDR3 DNA follows: TGCACCAGCAGCCCAAGTGGCGCTCTTACCGGGGAGCTGTTTTTT. The rearrangement joins TRBV4-3 to TRBJ2-2, with D unresolved. Per germline, CDR1 LGHNA and CDR2 YSLEER. This CDR3 is 15 amino acids long.

Ten or more counts support this clonotype. This chain uses TRBV11-2 with TRBJ2-1; 7 bases are shared with TRBD1. Germline V gives CDR1 SGHAT, CDR2 FQNNGV. The CDR3 totals 14 residues. After removal of 0 bases from V and 8 bases from J, the junction contained 4 bases not matched to a gene. The CDR3 sequence: CASSLDRGGHEQFF. The CDR3 DNA reads TGTGCCAGCAGCTTAGATCGAGGGGGCCATGAGCAGTTCTTC.

This chain joins TRBV7-9 and TRBJ2-3, with D tentatively TRBD1 or TRBD2 (5 bases each). Germline CDR1 SEHNR, CDR2 FQNEAQ (reference sequence). V lost 3 bases, J lost 2 bases, and 24 bases lay in between. There are 19 residues in the CDR3. The CDR3 protein is CASSFLGGGRDLSTDTQYF. CDR3 DNA: TGTGCCAGCAGCTTCCTTGGGGGTGGGCGAGACCTATCCACAGATACGCAGTATTTT.

The rearrangement links TRBV12-3 or TRBV12-4 to TRBJ2-6; perhaps TRBD1 as D (6 bases). Trimming cost V 7 bases and J 0 bases, with 19 bases left between them. This CDR3 spans 18 amino acids. The CDR3 here is CASTGVQGRGSGANVLTF. Written as DNA, the CDR3 is TGTGCCAGCACTGGGGTACAGGGCAGGGGCTCTGGGGCCAACGTCCTGACTTTC.

This clonotype has at least ten counts. The chain carries TRBV29-1 and TRBJ2-1, with 9 bases fitting TRBD2. J lost 0 bases, V lost 6 bases, and 15 bases had no gene match. From germline, CDR1 is SQVTM and CDR2 ANQGSEA. CDR3 length: 18 amino acids. CDR3 sequence reads: CSVAGGGHTASSYNEQFF. The CDR3 DNA is TGCAGCGTCGCGGGAGGGGGTCATACCGCCAGCTCCTACAATGAGCAGTTCTTC.

The V gene is TRBV7-9, the J gene TRBJ2-5; D is perhaps TRBD2 (6 bases). The CDR3 length is 14 residues. Trimming pared 5 bases from V and 3 bases from J, leaving 13 bases between. CDR1 SEHNR and CDR2 FQNEAQ come from the germline V gene (reference sequence). CDR3 amino acids: CASSGTSRKETQYF. For the CDR3, the DNA is TGTGCCAGCAGCGGTACTAGCAGAAAAGAGACCCAGTACTTC. Full variable domain (missing parts from reference TRBV7-9 and TRBJ2-5): DTGVSQNPRHKITKRGQNVTFRCDPISEHNRLYWYRQTLGQGPEFLTYFQNEAQLEKSRLLSDRFSAERPKGSFSTLEIQRTEQGDSAMYLCASSGTSRKETQYFGPGTRLLVL.

This clonotype was recorded many times. CDR3 amino acids: CASSFIPGQGVGTPGELFF. The CDR3 DNA reads as TGTGCCAGCAGCTTTATTCCGGGACAGGGGGTTGGAACGCCCGGGGAGCTGTTTTTT. V gene TRBV13 combines with J gene TRBJ2-2, with 11 positions matching TRBD1. CDR1 is PRHDT and CDR2 is FYEKMQ in the germline V gene (reference sequence). The trim removed 3 bases at V and 6 bases at J, leaving 15 bases unmatched. The CDR3 runs to 19 residues.

This clonotype appeared many times. The V call is TRBV19, the J call TRBJ1-1; D is possibly TRBD1 (6 bases). CDR1 and CDR2 (germline): LNHDA, SQIVND (reference sequence). The CDR3 contains 13 residues. The V gene lost 1 base and the J gene lost 9 bases, with 12 bases spanning the gap. The CDR3, as DNA: TGTGCCAGTAGTATAGCGAGGGGGAGGAAAGCTTTCTTT. This codes for CASSIARGRKAFF.

This clonotype was detected ten times or more. The chain employs TRBV28 and TRBJ2-5; TRBD2 matches 9 bases. Germline V CDR1 and CDR2: MDHEN, SYDVKM. The CDR3 is 16 amino acids. With V trimmed by 5 bases and J by 5 bases, 12 bases remained unmatched. The CDR3 bases are TGTGCCAGCAGTCCCCCTGGCGGGAGGGCCGGGGAGACCCAGTACTTC. Protein sequence: CASSPPGGRAGETQYF. The whole variable domain, filled in from reference TRBV28 and TRBJ2-5, reads DVKVTQSSRYLVKRTGEKVFLECVQDMDHENMFWYRQDPGLGLRLIYFSYDVKMKEKGDIPEGYSVSREKKERFSLILESASTNQTSMYLCASSPPGGRAGETQYFGPGTRLLVL.

This chain connects TRBV12-3 or TRBV12-4 to TRBJ2-3, with D unclear. This CDR3 spans 14 amino acids. The ends were cut back, 7 bases at V and 1 base at J, with 12 bases in the middle. CDR3 nucleotides: TGTGCCAGCATTGGGCCCTCCGGCACAGATACGCAGTATTTT. It is translated as CASIGPSGTDTQYF.

This clonotype came up many times. This sequence joins TRBV3-1 and TRBJ2-3; D not resolved. Germline values: CDR1 LGHDT, CDR2 YNNKEL (reference sequence). V was clipped by 0 bases and J by 2 bases, with 6 bases between them. This CDR3 spans 14 amino acids. The CDR3 region has the DNA TGTGCCAGCAGCCAAGATTGGTCCACAGATACGCAGTATTTT. Translated: CASSQDWSTDTQYF.

The rearrangement uses TRBV27 and TRBJ2-7, with TRBD1 identical over 10 bases. Unmatched junction bases numbered 6, after V lost 4 bases and J lost 6 bases. CDR3 length equals 14 residues. CDR1 is MNHEY and CDR2 is SMNVEV in the germline V gene (reference sequence). CDR3 DNA sequence: TGTGCCAGCAGTTCCGGACAGGGGGTCGGCGAGCAGTACTTC. It encodes CASSSGQGVGEQYF.

This clonotype was recorded many times. The rearrangement uses TRBV11-2 and TRBJ1-1; no reliable D call. The length of the CDR3 is 13 residues. Germline V gives CDR1 SGHAT, CDR2 FQNNGV. V lost 3 bases and J lost 5, with 10 bases in between. CDR3 DNA sequence: TGTGCCAGCAGCTTTCCGGGTCGGACTGAAGCTTTCTTT. This codes for CASSFPGRTEAFF.

Regarding this clonotype: A much more abundant neighbour one base away suggests this may be a read error. The gene calls are TRBV2 and TRBJ2-4; 13 bases are a match to TRBD2. The end of the DNA is better explained by TRBJ2-1, so the J call may be wrong. The CDR3 is made up of 16 amino acids. CDR1 is SNHLY, CDR2 FYNNEI, per germline. The CDR3 region is CASSAPGLAGLDEQFF. CDR3 DNA: TGTGCCAGCAGTGCCCCGGGACTAGCGGGATTAGATGAGCAGTTCTTC.